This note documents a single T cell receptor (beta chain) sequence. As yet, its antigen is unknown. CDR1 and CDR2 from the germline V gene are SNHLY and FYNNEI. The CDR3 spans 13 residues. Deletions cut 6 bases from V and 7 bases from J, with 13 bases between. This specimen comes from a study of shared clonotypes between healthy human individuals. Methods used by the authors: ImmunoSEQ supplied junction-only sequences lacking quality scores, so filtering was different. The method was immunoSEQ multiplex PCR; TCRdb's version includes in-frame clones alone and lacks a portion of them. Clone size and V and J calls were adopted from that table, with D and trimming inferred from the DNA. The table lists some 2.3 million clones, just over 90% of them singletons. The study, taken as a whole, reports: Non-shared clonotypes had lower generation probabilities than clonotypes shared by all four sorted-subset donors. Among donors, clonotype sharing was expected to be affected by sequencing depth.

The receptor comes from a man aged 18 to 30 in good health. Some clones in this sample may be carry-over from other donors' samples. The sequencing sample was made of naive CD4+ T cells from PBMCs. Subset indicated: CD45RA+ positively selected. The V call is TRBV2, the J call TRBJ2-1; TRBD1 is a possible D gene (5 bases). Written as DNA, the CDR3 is TGTGCCAGCAGATTGGACATATCGAATGAGCAGTTCTTC. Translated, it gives CASRLDISNEQFF.